This T cell receptor (beta chain) was captured by sequencing in a study of T cell repertoires in cytomegalovirus infection. Across the study: Shared public TCR beta signatures pointed to both CMV infection and a matching HLA type.

TCRdb called the reads again in MiXCR, with one record for every CDR3 protein. Of fewer than 550,000 distinct CDR3 sequences listed, approximately 32% are singletons. Notes on the study in general: Frequencies of public TCR beta families were cumulated, and this identified carriers of CMV plus the relevant HLA. Across the ex vivo response, the dominant clonotypes were HLA-C-restricted CMV-specific TCR beta clonotypes.

This clonotype was counted ten times or more. As yet, its antigen is unknown. Germline V gene sequence: CDR1 LNHDA, CDR2 SQIVND (reference sequence). The length of the CDR3 is 13 residues. Trimming took 5 bases from V and 4 from J, leaving 12 bases between them. Sequenced input: PBMCs. The TCR comes from a human donor in good health (CMV status not recorded). Some clones in this sample may be carry-over from other donors' samples. The chain is built from TRBV19 and TRBJ2-7; no clear D. The CDR3 loop reads CASSFQAEYEQYF. CDR3 coding DNA: TGTGCCAGTAGTTTCCAGGCGGAGTACGAGCAGTACTTC.